This TCR beta chain was captured in a study of blood T cell repertoires in COVID-19. Data came from immunoSEQ multiplex PCR; TCRdb stores just in-frame clones and leaves some out. Of roughly 160,000 clones in the sample, roughly 78% were seen once. CDR1 is MNHEY and CDR2 is SVGEGT in the germline V gene. CDR3 length: 12 residues. V was clipped by 4 bases and J by 4 bases, with 7 bases between them. This clone was detected only once. This TCR was recovered from a woman aged 70-85 years in a cohort exposed to, infected with or recovered from COVID-19 (not recorded which). The sequenced material came from PBMCs or T cells enriched from blood (not recorded which). This rearrangement joins TRBV6-2 or TRBV6-3 to TRBJ1-2; no firm D call. The CDR3 bases are TGTGCCAGCAGTTCAGGCCTCTATGGCTACACCTTC. Translated, it gives CASSSGLYGYTF.